This TCR beta chain was sequenced for a study of blood T cell repertoires in COVID-19 (dated by TCRdb to about 2020). Describing the broader study: Collaborator samples came from the United States, Italy and Spain and covered acute and convalescent phases of COVID-19. The repertoires were made available in a free public database intended to serve as a resource for research on the immune response to SARS-CoV-2. Deeply sampled blood TCRbeta repertoires from subjects exposed to, actively infected with, or recovered from COVID-19 were included in the dataset. The material from the prospective study consisted of cDNA or gDNA derived from T cells, B-cell-depleted T cells, or PBMCs. Where available, HLA class I and class II types were taken from metadata supplied by the sample provider and were not determined by assay-based typing. The samples were drawn from two sources: the first 160 participants of the ongoing ImmuneRACE study, and 1,000 to 1,500 subjects contributed by 6 global collaborators. A de-identified subject ID, COVID-19 status, age in years and sex were almost always included in the sample metadata.

Broader findings and caveats from the paper: The quantity of clinical and demographic metadata differed by source and by participant and was supplied without curation.

Participants in the prospective study were aged about 18 to 90 years, lived in under 30 United States geographic areas, and enrolled through a virtual design. Cohort assignment in the prospective study relied on participant-reported clinical history from a screening survey and a study questionnaire. In the prospective study, mobile phlebotomists collected whole blood, serum and a nasopharyngeal or oropharyngeal swab from each participant. Participants in the prospective study had the option to provide additional blood draws and questionnaires over a roughly 2-month period. Prospective study blood samples were shipped either frozen or at room temperature before DNA extraction. TCRbeta CDR3 regions were amplified from genomic DNA by means of the immunoSEQ Assay, a bias-controlled multiplex PCR. The original methods were these. The number of nucleated cells in each sample was estimated by amplification of reference gene primers within the assay. To quantify the absolute abundance of each unique TCRbeta CDR3 rearrangement, sequence reads were collapsed and filtered. For each sample, productive Simpson clonality was calculated by taking the square root of Simpson's diversity index across productive rearrangements. This is the immuneACCESS table as TCRdb keeps it, with only in-frame sequences that have V and J called. A part of the clones is gone; compared with another copy, unresolved V genes explain less than half, and the rest is unexplained. From that table come the V and J calls and clone size; the DNA was used to work out D and trimming. This sample is represented by 100,000 to 150,000 clones; around 80% of them were singletons. The top ten hold about 2.4% of the sample.

Inclusive of the bounding cysteine and phenylalanine, the CDR3 is 12 residues long. Only the CDR3 region is kept as DNA, spanning 36 bases read in frame from base 1. Relative to germline, V is 0 bases shorter and J is 5 bases shorter, with 2 bases between their ends. Details on this clone: What antigen it recognizes has not been identified. The sample holds no much larger clone one base away, and base qualities are not on file.

The origin of this receptor is a man aged 35-49 years with acute COVID-19. The specimen sequenced was PBMCs or T cells enriched from blood (not recorded which). Here the chain combines TRBV12-3 or TRBV12-4 and TRBJ2-1; the D gene cannot be resolved reliably. The CDR3 reads as follows: CASSLANNEQFF. The sequence in DNA is TGTGCCAGCAGTTTAGCTAACAATGAGCAGTTCTTC.